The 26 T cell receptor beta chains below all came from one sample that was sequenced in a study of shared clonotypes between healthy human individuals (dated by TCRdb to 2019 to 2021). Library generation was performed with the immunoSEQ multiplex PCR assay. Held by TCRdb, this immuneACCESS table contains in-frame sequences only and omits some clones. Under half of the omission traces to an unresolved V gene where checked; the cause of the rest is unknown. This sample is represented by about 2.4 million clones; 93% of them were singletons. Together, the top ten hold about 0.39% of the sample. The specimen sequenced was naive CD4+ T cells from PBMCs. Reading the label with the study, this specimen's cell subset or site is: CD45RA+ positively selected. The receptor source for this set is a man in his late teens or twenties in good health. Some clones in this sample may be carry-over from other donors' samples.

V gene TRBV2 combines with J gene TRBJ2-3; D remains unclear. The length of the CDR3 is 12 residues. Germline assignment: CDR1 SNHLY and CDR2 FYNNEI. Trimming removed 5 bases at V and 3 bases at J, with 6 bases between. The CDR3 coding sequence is TGTGCCAGCAGTTACAGAACAGATACGCAGTATTTT. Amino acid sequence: CASSYRTDTQYF.

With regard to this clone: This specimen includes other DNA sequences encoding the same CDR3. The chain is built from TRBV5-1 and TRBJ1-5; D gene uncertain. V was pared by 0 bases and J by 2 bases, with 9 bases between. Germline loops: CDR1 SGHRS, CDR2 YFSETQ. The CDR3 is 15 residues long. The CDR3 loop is CASSLAPVGNQPQHF. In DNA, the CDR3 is TGCGCCAGCAGCTTGGCCCCGGTGGGCAATCAGCCCCAGCATTTT.

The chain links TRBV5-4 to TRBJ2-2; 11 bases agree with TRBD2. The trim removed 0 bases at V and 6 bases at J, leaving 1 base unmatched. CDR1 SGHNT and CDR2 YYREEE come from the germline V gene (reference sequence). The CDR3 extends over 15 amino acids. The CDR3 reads CASSLGSGRAGELFF. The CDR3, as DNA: TGTGCCAGCAGCTTGGGTAGCGGGAGGGCCGGGGAGCTGTTTTTT.

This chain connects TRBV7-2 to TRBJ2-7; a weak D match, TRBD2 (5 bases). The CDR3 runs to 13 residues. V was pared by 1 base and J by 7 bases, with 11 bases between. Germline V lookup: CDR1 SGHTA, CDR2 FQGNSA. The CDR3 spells CASSLVDLGEQYF. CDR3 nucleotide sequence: TGTGCCAGCAGCTTAGTGGACTTGGGGGAGCAGTACTTC.

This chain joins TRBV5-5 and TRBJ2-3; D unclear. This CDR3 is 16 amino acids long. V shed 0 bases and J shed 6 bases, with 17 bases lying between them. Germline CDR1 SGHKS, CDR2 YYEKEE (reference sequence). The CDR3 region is CASSLAPVGRLDTQYF. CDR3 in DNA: TGTGCCAGCAGCTTGGCCCCCGTGGGCAGGTTGGATACGCAGTATTTT.

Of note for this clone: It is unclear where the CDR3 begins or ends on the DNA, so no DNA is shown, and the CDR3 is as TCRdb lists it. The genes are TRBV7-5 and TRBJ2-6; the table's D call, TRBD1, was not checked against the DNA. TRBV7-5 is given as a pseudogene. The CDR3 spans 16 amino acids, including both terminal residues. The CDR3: CVRSPEWGTGANVLTF.

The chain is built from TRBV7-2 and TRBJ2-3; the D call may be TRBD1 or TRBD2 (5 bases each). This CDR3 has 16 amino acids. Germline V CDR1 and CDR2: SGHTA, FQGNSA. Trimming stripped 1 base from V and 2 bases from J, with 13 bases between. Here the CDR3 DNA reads TGTGCCAGCAGCTTAGTCCGGGGCTGGCCCACAGATACGCAGTATTTT. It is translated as CASSLVRGWPTDTQYF.

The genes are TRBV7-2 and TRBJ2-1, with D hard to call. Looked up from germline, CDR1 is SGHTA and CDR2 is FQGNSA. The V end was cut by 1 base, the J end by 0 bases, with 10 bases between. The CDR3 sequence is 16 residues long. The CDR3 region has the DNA TGTGCCAGCAGCTTAGGGGCGGACCCCTCCTACAATGAGCAGTTCTTC. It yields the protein CASSLGADPSYNEQFF.

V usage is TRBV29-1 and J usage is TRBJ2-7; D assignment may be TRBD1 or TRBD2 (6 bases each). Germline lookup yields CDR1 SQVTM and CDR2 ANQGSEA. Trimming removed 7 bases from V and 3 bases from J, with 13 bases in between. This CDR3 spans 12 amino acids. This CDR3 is CSDRVGLYEQYF. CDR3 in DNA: TGCAGCGACAGGGTGGGACTCTACGAGCAGTACTTC.

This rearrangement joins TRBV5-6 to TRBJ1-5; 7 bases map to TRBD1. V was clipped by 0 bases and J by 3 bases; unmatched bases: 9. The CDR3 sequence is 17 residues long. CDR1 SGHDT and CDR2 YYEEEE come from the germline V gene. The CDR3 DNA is TGTGCCAGCAGCTTGGGGGAAGGGACAGCCCTCAATCAGCCCCAGCATTTT. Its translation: CASSLGEGTALNQPQHF.

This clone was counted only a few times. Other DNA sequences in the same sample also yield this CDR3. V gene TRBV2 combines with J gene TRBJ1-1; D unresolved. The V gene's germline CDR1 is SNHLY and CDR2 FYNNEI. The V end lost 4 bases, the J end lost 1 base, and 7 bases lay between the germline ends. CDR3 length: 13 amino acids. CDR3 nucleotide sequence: TGTGCCAGCAGTGGGGATTCGAACACTGAAGCTTTCTTT. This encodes CASSGDSNTEAFF.

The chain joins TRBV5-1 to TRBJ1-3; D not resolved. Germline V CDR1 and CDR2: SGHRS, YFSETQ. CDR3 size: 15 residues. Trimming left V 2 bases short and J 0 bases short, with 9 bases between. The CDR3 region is CASSFLFLSGNTIYF. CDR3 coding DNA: TGCGCCAGCAGCTTTTTATTTCTCTCTGGAAACACCATATATTTT.

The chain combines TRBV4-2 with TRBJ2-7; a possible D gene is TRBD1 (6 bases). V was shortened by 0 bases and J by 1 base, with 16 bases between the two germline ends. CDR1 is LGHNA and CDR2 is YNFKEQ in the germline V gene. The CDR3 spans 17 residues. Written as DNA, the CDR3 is TGTGCCAGCAGCCAAGATTCGGCGCAGGGGCCTTCCTACGAGCAGTACTTC. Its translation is CASSQDSAQGPSYEQYF.

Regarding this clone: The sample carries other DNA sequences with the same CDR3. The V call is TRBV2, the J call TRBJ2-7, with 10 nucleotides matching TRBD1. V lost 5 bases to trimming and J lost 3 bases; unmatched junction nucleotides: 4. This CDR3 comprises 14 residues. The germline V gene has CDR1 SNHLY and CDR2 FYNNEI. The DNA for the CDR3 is TGTGCCAGCAGTCGACAGGGGGCGAGCTACGAGCAGTACTTC. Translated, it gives CASSRQGASYEQYF.

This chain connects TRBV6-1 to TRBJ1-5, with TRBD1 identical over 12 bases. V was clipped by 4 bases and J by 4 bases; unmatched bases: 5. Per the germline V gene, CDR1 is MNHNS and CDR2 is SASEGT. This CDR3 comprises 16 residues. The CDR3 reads CASSGWDRGRNQPQHF. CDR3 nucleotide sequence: TGTGCCAGCAGTGGTTGGGACAGGGGGCGAAATCAGCCCCAGCATTTT.

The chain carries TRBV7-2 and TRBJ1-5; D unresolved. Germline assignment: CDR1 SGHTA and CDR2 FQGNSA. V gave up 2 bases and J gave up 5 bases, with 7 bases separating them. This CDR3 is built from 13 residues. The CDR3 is CASSLIVDQPQHF. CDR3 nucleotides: TGTGCCAGCAGCTTAATAGTCGATCAGCCCCAGCATTTT.

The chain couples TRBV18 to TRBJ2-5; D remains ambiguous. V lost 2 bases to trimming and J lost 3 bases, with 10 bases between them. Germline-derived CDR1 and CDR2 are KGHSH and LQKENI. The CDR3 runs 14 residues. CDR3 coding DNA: TGTGCCAGCTCACCAGCTGGGATGGAAGAGACCCAGTACTTC. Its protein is CASSPAGMEETQYF.

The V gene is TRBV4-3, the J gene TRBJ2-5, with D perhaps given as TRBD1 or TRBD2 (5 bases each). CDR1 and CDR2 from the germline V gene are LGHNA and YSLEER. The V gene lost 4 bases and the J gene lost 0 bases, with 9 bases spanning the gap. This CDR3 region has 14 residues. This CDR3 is CASSLGTYQETQYF. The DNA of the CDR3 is TGCGCCAGCAGCCTGGGGACCTACCAAGAGACCCAGTACTTC.

The CDR3 DNA reads as TGTGCCAGCAGCTTAGCGCTGGGATACGGCAATCAGCCCCAGCATTTT. Translating it yields CASSLALGYGNQPQHF. This sequence joins TRBV7-9 and TRBJ1-5; D remains unclear. The germline CDR1 and CDR2 sequences are SEHNR and FQNEAQ (reference sequence). The CDR3 runs 16 residues. Deletions cut 0 bases from V and 2 bases from J, with 11 bases between.

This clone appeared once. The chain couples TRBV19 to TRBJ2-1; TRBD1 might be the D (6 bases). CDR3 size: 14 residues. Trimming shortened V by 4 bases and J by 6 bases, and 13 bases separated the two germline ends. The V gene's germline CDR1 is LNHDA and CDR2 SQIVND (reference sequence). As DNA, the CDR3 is TGTGCCAGTAGTAAGTGGGAAGGGGGCAATGAGCAGTTCTTC. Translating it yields CASSKWEGGNEQFF. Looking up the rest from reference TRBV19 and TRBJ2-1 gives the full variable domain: DGGITQSPKYLFRKEGQNVTLSCEQNLNHDAMYWYRQDPGQGLRLIYYSQIVNDFQKGDIAEGYSVSREKKESFPLTVTSAQKNPTAFYLCASSKWEGGNEQFFGPGTRLTVL.

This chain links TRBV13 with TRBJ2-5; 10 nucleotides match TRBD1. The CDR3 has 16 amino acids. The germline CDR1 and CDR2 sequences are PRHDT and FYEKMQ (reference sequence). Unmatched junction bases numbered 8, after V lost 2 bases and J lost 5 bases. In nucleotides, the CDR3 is TGTGCCAGCAGCTTAAAGACAGGGGGCTGGACGGAGACCCAGTACTTC. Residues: CASSLKTGGWTETQYF.

CDR3: CASGTAPYNEQFF. For the CDR3, the DNA is TGTGCCAGCGGGACAGCGCCCTACAATGAGCAGTTCTTC. The rearrangement uses TRBV5-8 and TRBJ2-1; 7 positions agree with TRBD1. Trimming at V came to 7 bases and at J to 2 bases, leaving 3 bases not matched to a gene. The CDR3 loop spans 13 amino acids. Germline CDR1 SGHTS, CDR2 YDEGEE.

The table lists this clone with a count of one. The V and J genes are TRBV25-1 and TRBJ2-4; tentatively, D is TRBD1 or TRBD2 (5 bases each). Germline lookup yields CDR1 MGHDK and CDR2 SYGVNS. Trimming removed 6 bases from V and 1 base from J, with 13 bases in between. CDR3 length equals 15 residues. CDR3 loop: CASSPVWGAKNIQYF. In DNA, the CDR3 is TGTGCCAGCAGCCCAGTATGGGGGGCCAAAAACATTCAGTACTTC.

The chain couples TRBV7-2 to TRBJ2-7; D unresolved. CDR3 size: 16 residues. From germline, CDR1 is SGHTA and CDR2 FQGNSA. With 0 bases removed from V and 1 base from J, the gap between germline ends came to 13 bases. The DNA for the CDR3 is TGTGCCAGCAGCTTAGCCGTGGGGTCCCTTTCCTACGAGCAGTACTTC. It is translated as CASSLAVGSLSYEQYF.

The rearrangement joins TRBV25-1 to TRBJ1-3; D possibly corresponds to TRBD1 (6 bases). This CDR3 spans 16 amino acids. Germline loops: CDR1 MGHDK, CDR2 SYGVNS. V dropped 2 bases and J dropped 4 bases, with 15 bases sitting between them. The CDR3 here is CASSEDRGAGGNTIYF. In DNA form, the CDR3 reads TGTGCCAGCAGTGAAGACCGGGGGGCCGGAGGAAACACCATATATTTT.

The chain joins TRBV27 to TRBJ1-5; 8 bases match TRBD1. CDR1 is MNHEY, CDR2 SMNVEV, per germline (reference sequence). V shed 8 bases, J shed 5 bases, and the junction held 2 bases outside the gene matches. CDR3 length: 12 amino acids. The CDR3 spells CASRTGHQPQHF. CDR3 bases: TGTGCCAGCCGGACAGGGCATCAGCCCCAGCATTTT.